Presented here are 2 T cell receptor beta chains from one specimen sequenced in a study of blood T cell repertoires in COVID-19. Clones were sequenced by immunoSEQ multiplex PCR, and TCRdb holds only the in-frame ones, with some missing. Of around 80,000 clones in the sample, about three quarters were seen once. Sequencing used peripheral blood. These receptor sequences come from an elderly woman with active or convalescent COVID-19.

V usage is TRBV11-2 and J usage is TRBJ2-2; D is ambiguous. Germline CDR1 is SGHAT and CDR2 is FQNNGV. The CDR3 has 15 residues. V was trimmed by 1 base and J by 6 bases, leaving 12 bases between them. The CDR3 loop is CASSLARRPAGELFF. CDR3 sequence (DNA): TGTGCCAGCAGCTTAGCGCGGCGACCTGCCGGGGAGCTGTTTTTT.

This chain uses TRBV28 with TRBJ2-7; 9 positions agree with TRBD1. Per the germline V gene, CDR1 is MDHEN and CDR2 is SYDVKM. The CDR3 is 15 amino acids. V shed 7 bases and J 6 bases; nucleotides not matched to a gene: 13. CDR3 sequence: CASNPSGQGLGEQYF. The DNA for the CDR3 is TGTGCCAGCAACCCCTCGGGACAGGGTTTAGGCGAGCAGTACTTC.